This T cell receptor beta chain was recovered during a study of PD-L1 blockade in urothelial cancer. Study summary: The authors examined blood 3 weeks (second dose) and 6 weeks after treatment start. Typically, measured as a median, blood samples had 140,000 or so T cells. The study's findings and limits: Tumor-associated clones in the blood of durable-benefit patients grew more at 3 weeks. Better progression-free and overall survival followed lower pretreatment blood clonality.

The CDR3 runs 15 residues. V lost 0 bases, J lost 1 base, and 9 bases lay in between. Germline V gene lookup returns CDR1 SGHDT and CDR2 YYEEEE. A note on this clone: No antigen is known for it.

The time point is: pretreatment peripheral blood. This table comes from immunoSEQ multiplex PCR, and its TCRdb copy is limited to in-frame clones, with some not included. The table has roughly 130,000 clones, approximately 84% seen once. The sequencing used PBMCs, collected around atezolizumab (anti-PD-L1) treatment. This chain connects TRBV5-6 to TRBJ2-3, with a weak D call TRBD1 (6 bases). The sequence was collected from a man aged 45-60 years with urothelial cancer. The CDR3 sequence: CASSLDRTGTDTQYF. In DNA, the CDR3 is TGTGCCAGCAGCTTGGATAGGACAGGCACAGATACGCAGTATTTT.